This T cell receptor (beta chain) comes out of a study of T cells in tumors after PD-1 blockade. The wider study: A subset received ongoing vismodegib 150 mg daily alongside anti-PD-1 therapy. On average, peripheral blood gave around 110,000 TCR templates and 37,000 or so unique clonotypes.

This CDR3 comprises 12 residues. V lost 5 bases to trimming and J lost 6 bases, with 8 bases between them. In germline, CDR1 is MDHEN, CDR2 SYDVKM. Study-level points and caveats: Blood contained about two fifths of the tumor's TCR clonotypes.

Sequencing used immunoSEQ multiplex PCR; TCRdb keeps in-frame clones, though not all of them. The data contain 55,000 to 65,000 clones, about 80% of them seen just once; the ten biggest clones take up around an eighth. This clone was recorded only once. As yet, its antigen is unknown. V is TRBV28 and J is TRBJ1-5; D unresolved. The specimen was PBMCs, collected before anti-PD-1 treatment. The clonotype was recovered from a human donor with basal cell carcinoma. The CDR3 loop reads CASSPPPQPQHF. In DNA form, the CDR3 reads TGTGCCAGCAGTCCCCCTCCTCAGCCCCAGCATTTT.